This T cell receptor (beta chain) appears in the sequencing data of a study of Graves' ophthalmopathy and Graves' hyperthyroidism. CDR3 regions of TCR beta were amplified from RNA transcripts. RT-PCR was first run with HTBI primers, then multiplex PCR in a second round. TCRdb ran MiXCR on the multiplex PCR reads and lists one entry per CDR3 protein. Among about 390,000 distinct CDR3 sequences listed, about 17% were seen once. With 3 bases removed from V and 8 bases from J, the gap between germline ends came to 9 bases. The CDR3 is 12 amino acids. Germline loops: CDR1 KGHDR, CDR2 SFDVKD. The chain recombines TRBV24-1 with TRBJ1-1; possibly TRBD1 for D (5 bases). This clonotype was obtained from an adult woman with stable Graves' hyperthyroidism. The sequencing input was peripheral blood. This CDR3 reads CATSDTREEAFF. The CDR3 bases are TGTGCCACCAGTGATACCAGGGAGGAAGCTTTCTTT.